This T cell receptor (beta chain) came from a study of blood T cell repertoires in COVID-19. Background on the study: Researchers got acute and convalescent COVID-19 samples from the United States, Italy and Spain. T cells, B-cell-depleted T cells, or PBMCs provided the cDNA or gDNA that served as material.

Clones were sequenced by immunoSEQ multiplex PCR, and TCRdb holds only the in-frame ones, with some missing. The repertoire holds about 70,000 clones, with approximately 86% as singletons. The CDR3 is made up of 14 amino acids. Germline assignment: CDR1 ENHRY and CDR2 SYGVKD. Trimming stripped 10 bases from V and 0 bases from J, with 14 bases between. The rearrangement joins TRBV10-3 to TRBJ2-3; a possible D gene is TRBD2 (6 bases). What was sequenced was peripheral blood. This sequence originates from a human donor in a cohort sampled during active COVID-19. CDR3 bases: TGTGCCACGGGTCCCGGGACTAGCACAGATACGCAGTATTTT. It yields the protein CATGPGTSTDTQYF.